The 29 T cell receptor beta chains in this list originate from one sample, sequenced in a study of CD8 T cells in Susac syndrome. RNA, at about 0.45 to 1 ug, was reverse transcribed with random hexamers. TCRdb reprocessed the immunoSEQ multiplex PCR reads via MiXCR and lists one record per CDR3 protein. This sample yields some 210,000 distinct CDR3 sequences, of which 94% are seen a single time; 0.15% to 0.2% belongs to the top ten. Sequenced material: CD4+ T cells from PBMCs. These receptors came from a human donor with Susac syndrome.

In DNA form, the CDR3 reads TGTGCCATCGCCGGGAGCTTGAACACTGAAGCTTTCTTT. This gives the protein CAIAGSLNTEAFF. The V call is TRBV10-3, the J call TRBJ1-1; D remains ambiguous. CDR3 length equals 13 residues. Germline V gene data show CDR1 as ENHRY and CDR2 as SYGVKD. V was cut by 8 bases and J by 0 bases, with 10 bases left in between.

The genes are TRBV19 and TRBJ1-4, with D tentatively TRBD1 (6 bases). Germline V CDR1 and CDR2: LNHDA, SQIVND (reference sequence). The V end lost 5 bases, the J end lost 8 bases, and 15 bases lay between the germline ends. The length of the CDR3 is 14 residues. CDR3: CASSPDRSVEKLFF. Here the CDR3 DNA reads TGTGCCAGTAGTCCGGACAGAAGCGTCGAAAAACTGTTTTTT.

The chain combines TRBV6-5 with TRBJ2-6, with D possibly TRBD1 on 5 matching bases. The CDR3 length is 17 residues. The V gene's germline CDR1 is MNHEY and CDR2 SVGAGI. Trimming pared 2 bases from V and 0 bases from J, leaving 11 bases between. CDR3 DNA sequence: TGTGCCAGCAGTTACAGGGGCAGTAGCTCTGGGGCCAACGTCCTGACTTTC. Its protein is CASSYRGSSSGANVLTF.

The CDR3 spells CSVARVGETQYF. As DNA, the CDR3 is TGCAGCGTTGCCAGGGTCGGAGAGACCCAGTACTTC. This chain joins TRBV29-1 and TRBJ2-5; the D gene is possibly TRBD1 (5 bases). Between the trimmed V and J ends, which lost 4 bases and 4 bases, there was a span of 10 bases. The CDR3 sequence is 12 residues long. Germline V CDR1 and CDR2: SQVTM, ANQGSEA.

The V gene is TRBV20-1, the J gene TRBJ2-3; 13 bases line up with TRBD2. Germline CDR1 reads DFQATT; CDR2 reads SNEGSKA (reference sequence). The CDR3 totals 16 residues. Trimming took 5 bases from V and 5 from J; bases not matched to a gene: 10. The CDR3: CSADSGTSGVVDTQYF. The CDR3, as DNA: TGCAGTGCTGACTCCGGGACTAGCGGGGTTGTAGATACGCAGTATTTT.

In DNA form, the CDR3 reads TGTGCCAGCAGTGAAGCCGGGGGCCTCACAGATACGCAGTATTTT. Protein: CASSEAGGLTDTQYF. This chain links TRBV25-1 with TRBJ2-3, with D possibly called TRBD1 or TRBD2 (6 bases each). The CDR3 extends over 15 amino acids. V was shortened by 2 bases and J by 2 bases, with 11 bases between the two germline ends. Germline assignment: CDR1 MGHDK and CDR2 SYGVNS.

V usage is TRBV3-1 and J usage is TRBJ1-1; D not resolved. Per germline, CDR1 LGHDT and CDR2 YNNKEL (reference sequence). The ends were cut back, 1 base at V and 11 bases at J, with 17 bases in the middle. This CDR3 spans 14 amino acids. CDR3 amino acids: CASSQGIGPGMAFF. The CDR3, as DNA: TGTGCCAGCAGCCAAGGAATAGGCCCTGGGATGGCTTTCTTT.

In this sample, this clonotype turned up once. The genes are TRBV11-2 and TRBJ2-5, with D possibly being TRBD1 (6 bases). Between the trimmed V and J ends, which lost 4 bases and 1 base, there was a span of 10 bases. Germline V CDR1 and CDR2: SGHAT, FQNNGV. The CDR3 covers 14 residues. CDR3 residues: CASSSDRSQETQYF. CDR3 in DNA: TGTGCCAGCAGCTCCGACAGGAGCCAAGAGACCCAGTACTTC.

V and J are TRBV12-3 or TRBV12-4 and TRBJ1-1; weak D call: TRBD1 (5 bases). V lost 7 bases, J lost 2 bases, and 14 bases lay in between. This CDR3 comprises 14 residues. The chain's CDR3 is CASNRGTGNTEAFF. The CDR3 DNA sequence: TGTGCCAGCAACCGAGGGACGGGAAACACTGAAGCTTTCTTT.

This chain uses TRBV4-3 with TRBJ2-2; tentative D call: TRBD2 (6 bases). From germline, CDR1 is LGHNA and CDR2 YSLEER. CDR3 length: 17 amino acids. Trimming pared 1 base from V and 2 bases from J, leaving 14 bases between. The CDR3 nucleotides read TGCGCCAGCAGCCAAGGATCGGGGGTCGGAAACACCGGGGAGCTGTTTTTT. This encodes CASSQGSGVGNTGELFF.

This chain links TRBV6-2 or TRBV6-3 with TRBJ2-1; D gene uncertain. The V gene's germline CDR1 is MNHEY and CDR2 SVGEGT. The CDR3 spans 12 residues. Trimming left V 6 bases short and J 5 bases short, with 8 bases between. The CDR3 here is CASRAPHNEQFF. The CDR3 bases are TGTGCCAGCAGGGCTCCCCACAATGAGCAGTTCTTC.

The V gene is TRBV18, the J gene TRBJ1-4; D unresolved. The V gene's germline CDR1 is KGHSH and CDR2 LQKENI. Trimming cost V 3 bases and J 5 bases, with 7 bases left between them. There are 13 residues in the CDR3. CDR3 residues: CASSPAANEKLFF. DNA for the CDR3: TGTGCCAGCTCACCGGCCGCGAATGAAAAACTGTTTTTT.

This clonotype has a handful of counts. V and J are TRBV6-5 and TRBJ2-5; 7 nucleotides align to TRBD2. CDR3 length: 13 amino acids. Germline lookup yields CDR1 MNHEY and CDR2 SVGAGI. The J segment lost 2 bases and the V segment lost 6 bases, leaving 3 bases of the junction unmatched. CDR3 loop: CASSRTSQETQYF. The CDR3 DNA reads as TGTGCCAGCAGCCGGACTAGTCAAGAGACCCAGTACTTC.

The genes are TRBV4-1 and TRBJ1-1; D possibly corresponds to TRBD1 (6 bases). Trimming took off 2 bases at V and 7 bases at J, with 14 bases between the two ends. CDR3 length equals 14 residues. Looked up from germline, CDR1 is MGHRA and CDR2 is YSYEKL. CDR3 protein: CASSQPGEGSEAFF. The CDR3, as DNA: TGCGCCAGCAGCCAACCAGGGGAAGGGAGTGAAGCTTTCTTT.

This clonotype was observed once. The gene calls are TRBV15 and TRBJ1-6; possibly TRBD1 for D (5 bases). Germline V CDR1 and CDR2: LNHNV, YYDKDF (reference sequence). CDR3 length: 14 residues. V lost 1 base and J 10 bases, leaving 11 bases between the germline ends. CDR3 DNA: TGTGCCACCAGCAGAGGAGGGGAAGGGTCACCCCTCCACTTT. Protein: CATSRGGEGSPLHF.

The genes are TRBV9 and TRBJ2-1; D uncertain. This CDR3 comprises 15 residues. Trimming removed 0 bases from V and 0 bases from J, with 7 bases in between. CDR1 is SGDLS and CDR2 is YYNGEE in the germline V gene. The CDR3 spells CASSVEALSYNEQFF. CDR3 nucleotide sequence: TGTGCCAGCAGCGTAGAGGCCCTCTCCTACAATGAGCAGTTCTTC.

The CDR3 nucleotides are TGCAGTGCTAGGGCGGAGACTAGCACAGATACGCAGTATTTT. Protein product: CSARAETSTDTQYF. V gene TRBV20-1 combines with J gene TRBJ2-3, with D unclear. Germline V gene lookup returns CDR1 DFQATT and CDR2 SNEGSKA (reference sequence). Trimming cost V 3 bases and J 0 bases, with 10 bases left between them. The CDR3 consists of 14 residues.

V gene TRBV5-1 combines with J gene TRBJ1-5; 10 bases agree with TRBD1. Germline lookup yields CDR1 SGHRS and CDR2 YFSETQ. With 4 bases clipped from V and 2 bases from J, the junction kept 6 bases outside the gene matches. The CDR3 has 16 residues. The CDR3 region has the DNA TGCGCCAGCAGCCCCGGGACAGGGGACGGCAATCAGCCCCAGCATTTT. Translation: CASSPGTGDGNQPQHF.

This chain uses TRBV12-3 or TRBV12-4 with TRBJ1-5; the match to TRBD1 covers 7 bases. V shed 5 bases and J 2 bases; nucleotides not matched to a gene: 9. The CDR3 covers 16 residues. DNA of the CDR3: TGTGCCAGCAGTCCATCGACAGGGAATGGCAATCAGCCCCAGCATTTT. Protein product: CASSPSTGNGNQPQHF.

The chain couples TRBV5-1 to TRBJ2-1; TRBD1 is a possible D gene (6 bases). Trimming left V 3 bases short and J 5 bases short, with 15 bases between. The CDR3 contains 15 residues. Germline V gene sequence: CDR1 SGHRS, CDR2 YFSETQ. For the CDR3, the DNA is TGCGCCAGCAGCTCCTTGGACAGTAGGAACAATGAGCAGTTCTTC. Its translation is CASSSLDSRNNEQFF.

The chain links TRBV30 to TRBJ1-1; D gene unclear. V was shortened by 0 bases and J by 5 bases, with 19 bases between the two germline ends. Germline V CDR1 and CDR2: GTSNPN, SVGIG (reference sequence). The CDR3 runs to 16 residues. CDR3 sequence: CAWSVLFGIPKTEAFF. CDR3 sequence (DNA): TGTGCCTGGAGTGTACTATTTGGGATTCCAAAGACTGAAGCTTTCTTT. Looking up the rest from reference TRBV30 and TRBJ1-1 gives the full variable domain: SQTIHQWPATLVQPVGSPLSLECTVEGTSNPNLYWYRQAAGRGLQLLFYSVGIGQISSEVPQNLSASRPQDRQFILSSKKLLLSDSGFYLCAWSVLFGIPKTEAFFGQGTRLTVV.

This sequence joins TRBV5-1 and TRBJ1-5; D remains ambiguous. CDR3 size: 14 residues. Between the trimmed V and J ends, which lost 4 bases and 2 bases, there was a span of 10 bases. The V gene's germline CDR1 is SGHRS and CDR2 YFSETQ. As DNA, the CDR3 is TGCGCCAGCAGCCTGGACGGCCGCAATCAGCCCCAGCATTTT. Residues: CASSLDGRNQPQHF. Combining the CDR3 with reference TRBV5-1 and TRBJ1-5 gives the whole variable domain KAGVTQTPRYLIKTRGQQVTLSCSPISGHRSVSWYQQTPGQGLQFLFEYFSETQRNKGNFPGRFSGRQFSNSRSEMNVSTLELGDSALYLCASSLDGRNQPQHFGDGTRLSIL.

This chain links TRBV6-2 or TRBV6-3 with TRBJ2-7; 13 nucleotides align to TRBD2. Germline CDR1 and CDR2: MNHEY and SVGEGT. Unmatched junction bases numbered 7, after V lost 2 bases and J lost 3 bases. The CDR3 contains 17 residues. The CDR3 DNA is TGTGCCAGCAGTTACCGGGGGACTAGCGGGGACCTCTACGAGCAGTACTTC. Translated, it gives CASSYRGTSGDLYEQYF.

The chain employs TRBV11-1 and TRBJ2-5, with D uncertain. Germline loops: CDR1 SGHAT, CDR2 FQDESV (reference sequence). The V end was cut by 3 bases, the J end by 7 bases, with 15 bases between. This CDR3 is 14 amino acids long. CDR3 DNA sequence: TGTGCCAGCAGCTTCACGCCTCTCAAGGCGACCCAGTACTTC. Amino acids: CASSFTPLKATQYF.

The J gene is TRBJ2-1, the V gene TRBV5-6; D remains ambiguous. The germline V and J ends were trimmed by 3 bases and 8 bases, with 6 bases remaining between them. This CDR3 has 11 residues. Germline CDR1 reads SGHDT; CDR2 reads YYEEEE. In nucleotides, the CDR3 is TGTGCCAGCAGCTGGGAAGATGAGCAGTTCTTC. Its translation: CASSWEDEQFF.

The chain carries TRBV6-5 and TRBJ2-7, with 7 bases aligning to TRBD1. Germline V lookup: CDR1 MNHEY, CDR2 SVGAGI. The V and J ends lost 7 bases and 4 bases, in that order; junction bases with no gene match: 7. The CDR3 has 13 amino acids. This CDR3 reads CASTRQGGYEQYF. CDR3 nucleotides: TGTGCCAGCACCCGACAGGGTGGGTACGAGCAGTACTTC.

The rearrangement joins TRBV29-1 to TRBJ1-2; D not resolved. CDR3 size: 12 residues. Trimming cost V 8 bases and J 7 bases, with 17 bases left between them. Germline V CDR1 and CDR2: SQVTM, ANQGSEA. CDR3 DNA sequence: TGCAGCTCCCGCCGGTCTGATAGTGGCTACACCTTC. This gives the protein CSSRRSDSGYTF. The complete variable domain, with remaining parts taken from reference TRBV29-1 and TRBJ1-2, reads SAVISQKPSRDICQRGTSLTIQCQVDSQVTMMFWYRQQPGQSLTLIATANQGSEATYESGFVIDKFPISRPNLTFSTLTVSNMSPEDSSIYLCSSRRSDSGYTFGSGTRLTVV.

V is TRBV10-2 and J is TRBJ1-2; no firm D call. The CDR3 loop spans 16 amino acids. The V end lost 6 bases, the J end lost 5 bases, and 22 bases lay between the germline ends. Germline CDR1 WSHSY, CDR2 SAAADI. CDR3 protein: CASSPRRFGSTYGYTF. The DNA for the CDR3 is TGCGCCAGCAGCCCTAGACGGTTCGGGTCTACTTATGGCTACACCTTC.

V and J are TRBV5-1 and TRBJ2-7; possible D gene TRBD2, 6 bases. Looked up from germline, CDR1 is SGHRS and CDR2 is YFSETQ. The CDR3 has 15 amino acids. V dropped 3 bases and J dropped 2 bases, with 15 bases sitting between them. The CDR3 region is CASSSGGTSTYEQYF. In DNA, the CDR3 is TGCGCCAGCAGCTCCGGCGGGACTTCAACCTACGAGCAGTACTTC.